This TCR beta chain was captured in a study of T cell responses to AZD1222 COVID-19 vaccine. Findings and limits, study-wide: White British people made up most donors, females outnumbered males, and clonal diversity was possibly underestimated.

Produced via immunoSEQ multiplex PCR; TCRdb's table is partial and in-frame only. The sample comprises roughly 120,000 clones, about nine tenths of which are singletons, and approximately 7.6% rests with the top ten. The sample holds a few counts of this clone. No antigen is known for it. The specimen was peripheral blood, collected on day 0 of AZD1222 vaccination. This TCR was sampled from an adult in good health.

In nucleotides, the CDR3 is TGCAGCGTGGAGGGAAGGGACACCATATATTTT. This codes for CSVEGRDTIYF. This chain links TRBV29-1 with TRBJ1-3; D gene unclear. Per germline, CDR1 SQVTM and CDR2 ANQGSEA. The CDR3 consists of 11 residues. V was trimmed by 6 bases and J by 8 bases, leaving 11 bases between them.